One and the same sample provided the 21 T cell receptor beta chains below, sequenced in a study of identical twins. In TCRdb, the 5' RACE reads were re-called with MiXCR into one record per CDR3 protein. This sample has 550,000 to 700,000 distinct CDR3 sequences, with around a tenth found just once. The same data also contributed to another study, on yellow fever vaccine responses in identical twins.

Sequenced material: PBMCs. These TCRs come from a woman aged 18-35 years in good health.

V usage is TRBV20-1 and J usage is TRBJ1-2; 8 bases fit TRBD1. The CDR3 covers 14 residues. CDR1 DFQATT and CDR2 SNEGSKA come from the germline V gene (reference sequence). The junction had 7 bases not matched to a gene; V was cut back by 0 bases and J by 7 bases. CDR3 coding DNA: TGCAGTGCTAGAGATGGGCAGGGGGCAGGTGGCTACACCTTC. It is translated as CSARDGQGAGGYTF.

This clonotype was counted many times. The chain is built from TRBV7-8 and TRBJ1-2, with TRBD1 matching 10 bases. This CDR3 contains 15 residues. CDR1 is SGHVS, CDR2 FQNEAQ, per germline. With V trimmed by 5 bases and J by 5 bases, 8 bases remained unmatched. The CDR3 sequence is CASSMSTGGGYGYTF. The CDR3 nucleotides are TGTGCCAGCAGCATGTCGACAGGGGGCGGATATGGCTACACCTTC.

The genes are TRBV15 and TRBJ2-5; 12 positions match TRBD2. Trimming at V came to 0 bases and at J to 5 bases, leaving 10 bases not matched to a gene. CDR3 length: 18 residues. CDR1 and CDR2 (germline): LNHNV, YYDKDF (reference sequence). The DNA of the CDR3 is TGTGCCACCAGCAGAGATTGGACTAGCGGGGCCCCCCGGGAGACCCAGTACTTC. It encodes CATSRDWTSGAPRETQYF.

This sequence joins TRBV4-3 and TRBJ2-1, with D possibly TRBD2 on 5 matching bases. CDR3 length equals 18 residues. Per germline, CDR1 LGHNA and CDR2 YSLEER. The V gene lost 0 bases and the J gene lost 0 bases, with 15 bases spanning the gap. CDR3 nucleotide sequence: TGCGCCAGCAGCCAAGATGGGAGACCATCCATCTCCTACAATGAGCAGTTCTTC. As protein: CASSQDGRPSISYNEQFF.

This clonotype was recorded many times. The chain couples TRBV20-1 to TRBJ2-7; tentative D call: TRBD2 (5 bases). Germline CDR1 and CDR2: DFQATT and SNEGSKA (reference sequence). V was clipped by 3 bases and J by 5 bases, with 11 bases between them. The CDR3 spans 12 residues. The CDR3 region is CSASRGSDEQYF. In DNA, the CDR3 is TGCAGTGCTAGTCGGGGTTCAGACGAGCAGTACTTC.

This clonotype occurred many times. The chain recombines TRBV11-2 with TRBJ2-1; D remains ambiguous. V dropped 2 bases and J dropped 9 bases, with 8 bases sitting between them. The germline CDR1 and CDR2 sequences are SGHAT and FQNNGV. The CDR3 is 12 residues long. The CDR3 DNA sequence: TGTGCCAGCAGCTTAATCAGTCTTGAGCAGTTCTTC. Translated, it gives CASSLISLEQFF.

This chain uses TRBV29-1 with TRBJ2-2; no clear D gene. Germline values: CDR1 SQVTM, CDR2 ANQGSEA. The CDR3 loop spans 15 amino acids. The germline V and J ends were trimmed by 6 bases and 1 base, with 15 bases remaining between them. The CDR3 region is CSVPSDPVNTGELFF. The CDR3 nucleotides read TGCAGCGTCCCGAGTGACCCTGTGAACACCGGGGAGCTGTTTTTT.

This clonotype has a handful of counts. The chain couples TRBV6-1 to TRBJ2-3; TRBD1 matches 8 bases. V was pared by 6 bases and J by 2 bases, with 7 bases of the junction left unmatched. Germline V gives CDR1 MNHNS, CDR2 SASEGT. CDR3 size: 15 residues. CDR3 sequence: CASRLTGANTDTQYF. DNA of the CDR3: TGTGCCAGCAGACTGACAGGGGCAAACACAGATACGCAGTATTTT.

The chain carries TRBV2 and TRBJ1-1, with D tentatively TRBD1 (6 bases). Germline V gene data show CDR1 as SNHLY and CDR2 as FYNNEI. CDR3 size: 15 residues. The V end was cut by 1 base, the J end by 0 bases, with 9 bases between. The CDR3 DNA reads TGTGCCAGCAGTGAAGTTACAGGGATGAACACTGAAGCTTTCTTT. Its protein is CASSEVTGMNTEAFF.

There are many counts of this clonotype. V usage is TRBV5-5 and J usage is TRBJ2-1, with 10 positions matching TRBD1. V lost 4 bases, J lost 5 bases, and 6 bases stayed unmatched. This CDR3 is 15 amino acids long. Germline lookup yields CDR1 SGHKS and CDR2 YYEKEE (reference sequence). CDR3 amino acids: CASSKGQGINNEQFF. The DNA of the CDR3 is TGTGCCAGCAGCAAGGGACAGGGGATCAACAATGAGCAGTTCTTC.

This clonotype occurred many times. The rearrangement links TRBV12-3 or TRBV12-4 to TRBJ2-5, with TRBD2 matching 8 bases. Unmatched junction bases numbered 7, after V lost 6 bases and J lost 1 base. CDR3 length: 15 amino acids. DNA for the CDR3: TGTGCCAGCAGCCTCGGGGGGGTACGCCAAGAGACCCAGTACTTC. Amino acids: CASSLGGVRQETQYF.

The gene calls are TRBV29-1 and TRBJ2-7; TRBD2 might be the D (5 bases). The CDR3 extends over 12 amino acids. Per the germline V gene, CDR1 is SQVTM and CDR2 is ANQGSEA. V was trimmed by 4 bases and J by 4 bases, leaving 11 bases between them. CDR3 residues: CSVGGDGYEQYF. In DNA, the CDR3 is TGCAGCGTTGGGGGAGATGGTTACGAGCAGTACTTC.

V is TRBV11-3 and J is TRBJ2-2, with D unresolved. CDR3 size: 13 residues. Germline V gene data show CDR1 as SGHNT and CDR2 as YENEEA. Trimming cost V 5 bases and J 5 bases, with 9 bases left between them. For the CDR3, the DNA is TGTGCCAGCAGCCCTGACGGGACCGGGGAGCTGTTTTTT. Protein sequence: CASSPDGTGELFF.

The rearrangement uses TRBV29-1 and TRBJ2-6; no definite D call. The CDR3 runs 14 residues. V was clipped by 4 bases and J by 1 base, with 8 bases between them. Germline V gene data show CDR1 as SQVTM and CDR2 as ANQGSEA. CDR3 in DNA: TGCAGCGTTGTCTCGGTATCTGGGGCCAACGTCCTGACTTTC. Encoded protein: CSVVSVSGANVLTF.

This CDR3 is CASSKTAKLLHMDTQYF. The CDR3 nucleotides read TGTGCCAGCAGTAAGACCGCCAAGTTACTTCATATGGATACGCAGTATTTT. The V gene is TRBV28, the J gene TRBJ2-3, with no clear D. With 5 bases removed from V and 6 bases from J, the gap between germline ends came to 24 bases. There are 17 residues in the CDR3. CDR1 and CDR2 from the germline V gene are MDHEN and SYDVKM.

This clonotype was recorded many times. The chain recombines TRBV4-2 with TRBJ2-7, with no clear D. V lost 2 bases and J lost 3, with 8 bases in between. CDR3 length: 13 amino acids. Germline lookup yields CDR1 LGHNA and CDR2 YNFKEQ. The chain's CDR3 is CASSQRAGYEQYF. The CDR3 DNA reads as TGTGCCAGCAGCCAACGGGCAGGCTACGAGCAGTACTTC.

This clonotype came up many times. This chain links TRBV28 with TRBJ1-2; D is possibly TRBD1 (5 bases). The CDR3 spans 15 residues. The V and J ends lost 3 bases and 5 bases respectively, with 16 bases between them. Germline values: CDR1 MDHEN, CDR2 SYDVKM. The CDR3, as DNA: TGTGCCAGCAGTTTGCTCGGGCAGGGATCGTATGGCTACACCTTC. Its protein product is CASSLLGQGSYGYTF.

This clonotype was observed many times. The rearrangement links TRBV6-1 to TRBJ2-7, with D unresolved. V lost 2 bases and J lost 2, with 7 bases in between. The CDR3 contains 13 residues. Germline-derived CDR1 and CDR2 are MNHNS and SASEGT. The DNA for the CDR3 is TGTGCCAGCAGTGAAACGAGCCCCTACGAGCAGTACTTC. It yields the protein CASSETSPYEQYF.

V is TRBV20-1 and J is TRBJ2-7; D gene ambiguous. CDR3 size: 12 residues. Germline CDR1 reads DFQATT; CDR2 reads SNEGSKA (reference sequence). Between the trimmed V and J ends, which lost 2 bases and 2 bases, there was a span of 7 bases. DNA of the CDR3: TGCAGTGCTAGACATATAGCCTACGAGCAGTACTTC. It is translated as CSARHIAYEQYF.

J is TRBJ1-2 and V is TRBV29-1; D may be TRBD1 (6 bases). CDR3 length: 13 residues. Germline assignment: CDR1 SQVTM and CDR2 ANQGSEA. V shed 3 bases and J shed 10 bases, with 18 bases lying between them. CDR3: CSVDGGASVPYTF. The CDR3 nucleotides are TGCAGCGTTGATGGGGGGGCCAGTGTGCCCTACACCTTC.

There are a few counts of this clonotype. The rearrangement links TRBV11-2 to TRBJ2-6; 9 nucleotides agree with TRBD2. V dropped 0 bases and J dropped 2; count of bases not matched to a gene: 5. The CDR3 consists of 18 residues. Per germline, CDR1 SGHAT and CDR2 FQNNGV. Here the CDR3 DNA reads TGTGCCAGCAGCTTAGAGGCTAGCGGGAAGGCTGGGGCCAACGTCCTGACTTTC. It yields the protein CASSLEASGKAGANVLTF.